The rows below give T cell receptor beta chains drawn from one sample of a study of blood T cell repertoires in COVID-19. TCRdb's copy holds only in-frame clones and misses some; the assay was immunoSEQ multiplex PCR. In the table there are some 240,000 clones, around 90% of which are singletons. The sequenced material came from peripheral blood. The receptors here all came from a man aged 55 to 69 who had recovered from COVID-19. Both conserved end residues are part of each CDR3. Each record gives: CDR3 DNA, CDR3 protein, clone size, V gene, J gene, D gene. D genes are given only for firm matches. The size of a clone is reported for some rows only, either as once, few or many, or as a class for expanded clones.

TGTGCCATCAGTGAGTTGGACTTCCTCACAACGCGGTACTTC	CAISELDFLTTRYF	-	TRBV10-3	TRBJ2-7	-
TGTGCCAGCAGCTTAAATCGTGGCAAACAGACGAACACCGGGGAGCTGTTTTTT	CASSLNRGKQTNTGELFF	-	TRBV7-9	TRBJ2-2	-
TGTGCCACCAGCAGAGATCCCTTTGCGGGGGATACGCAGTATTTT	CATSRDPFAGDTQYF	-	TRBV15	TRBJ2-3	-
TGTGCCAGCAGCAAGGGACAGGGGATCACCTATGGCTACACCTTC	CASSKGQGITYGYTF	few	TRBV5-4	TRBJ1-2	TRBD1
TGTGCCAGCAGCGTAGCTTCGGGGAGTGATGCCGGGGAGCTGTTTTTT	CASSVASGSDAGELFF	-	TRBV9	TRBJ2-2	-
TGTGCCAGCAGTTCGGTGGGGGGTACCTCCTACGAGCAGTACTTC	CASSSVGGTSYEQYF	-	TRBV6-2/TRBV6-3	TRBJ2-7	-
TGTGCCAGCAGTCTAGGGGGAAATGGCTACACCTTC	CASSLGGNGYTF	-	TRBV27	TRBJ1-2	-
TGCGCCAGCAGCCAGGGTAGACAGGGGGCGAGGGAGCTGTTTTTT	CASSQGRQGARELFF	-	TRBV4-1	TRBJ2-2	TRBD1
TGTGCCAGTCGTTCGAACACTGAAGCTTTCTTT	CASRSNTEAFF	few	TRBV28	TRBJ1-1	-
TGTGCCAGCAGTAGACAGGGGCAGAACACTGAAGCTTTCTTT	CASSRQGQNTEAFF	-	TRBV6-5	TRBJ1-1	TRBD1
TGTGCCAGCAGCCGCGGGCTAACCACCTACAATGAGCAGTTCTTC	CASSRGLTTYNEQFF	-	TRBV14	TRBJ2-1	-
TGTGCCAGCAGCCGCCAGGGGCTGAACACTGAAGCTTTCTTT	CASSRQGLNTEAFF	-	TRBV4-2	TRBJ1-1	-
TGTGCCAGCAGCTTAGGTGCGGGACAGGGGATAGAGACCCAGTACTTC	CASSLGAGQGIETQYF	-	TRBV7-9	TRBJ2-5	TRBD1
TGCAGTGCTAGTCGAGAGGACTATGGCTACACCTTC	CSASREDYGYTF	-	TRBV20-1	TRBJ1-2	-
TGTGCCAGCAGCCGGGACAGGTCTTACGAGCAGTACTTC	CASSRDRSYEQYF	-	TRBV9	TRBJ2-7	TRBD1
TGTGCCAGCAGTTTATCTCCCTATGGCTACACCTTC	CASSLSPYGYTF	-	TRBV28	TRBJ1-2	-
TGTGCCAGCAGCCTCAGCGGGGGGGGTGTTGGGGATACGCAGTATTTT	CASSLSGGGVGDTQYF	once	TRBV5-4	TRBJ2-3	TRBD2
TGCGCCAGCAGCTTGGGCCCCGGGAGCCAGTACTTC	CASSLGPGSQYF	-	TRBV5-1	TRBJ2-5	-
TGTGCCAGCAGGTGGGGACAGTGGGTTTTTATCGAGCAGTACTTC	CASRWGQWVFIEQYF	-	TRBV7-2	TRBJ2-7	TRBD1
TGCAGTGGATACTGGTTTAACGAGCAGTTCTTC	CSGYWFNEQFF	-	TRBV20-1	TRBJ2-1	-
TGTGCCAGCCGGGAGGGGTACGAGCAGTACTTC	CASREGYEQYF	-	TRBV7-9	TRBJ2-7	TRBD2
TGTGCCAGTAGTATGAGGGCTGGAGGGTCTGGAAACACCATATATTTT	CASSMRAGGSGNTIYF	-	TRBV19	TRBJ1-3	-
TGTGCCAGCAGCGTTGGGCAGCCCTACAATGAGCAGTTCTTC	CASSVGQPYNEQFF	-	TRBV9	TRBJ2-1	-
TGTGCCAGCAGTCCGGGGGTTGATGAAAAACTGTTTTTT	CASSPGVDEKLFF	-	TRBV21-1	TRBJ1-4	-
TGTGCCACCAGCAGTGCCGTTCTAAGGAGGGGTAGCACTGAAGCTTTCTTT	CATSSAVLRRGSTEAFF	-	TRBV15	TRBJ1-1	-
TGTGCCAGCAGTGGAACAGGGATGTTATACGAGCAGTACTTC	CASSGTGMLYEQYF	-	TRBV25-1	TRBJ2-7	-
TGTGCCAGCTCACCACGGCGGGGCAACACCGGGGAGCTGTTTTTT	CASSPRRGNTGELFF	-	TRBV18	TRBJ2-2	-
TGTGCCAGCAGCCAAGAGACTAGCGGGGGAATCGAGCAGTTCTTC	CASSQETSGGIEQFF	-	TRBV3-1/TRBV3-2	TRBJ2-1	TRBD2
TGTGCCAGCAGTTACGGGGGGGGGTTTGTTTCACCCCTCCACTTT	CASSYGGGFVSPLHF	-	TRBV6-5	TRBJ1-6	-
TGTGCCAGCAGTAACAGGGATAGGGGCTACACCTTC	CASSNRDRGYTF	-	TRBV27	TRBJ1-2	-
TGTGCCAGCAGCCAGGTGACATACAACTATGGCTACACCTTC	CASSQVTYNYGYTF	-	TRBV3-1/TRBV3-2	TRBJ1-2	-
TGTGCCAGCAGGAAGAAGTCCCGCAGCTCCTACAATGAGCAGTTCTTC	CASRKKSRSSYNEQFF	-	TRBV3-1/TRBV3-2	TRBJ2-1	-
TGTGCCAGCTCGTCCACAGGGGCGGTTCAGCCCCAGCATTTT	CASSSTGAVQPQHF	-	TRBV18	TRBJ1-5	TRBD1
TGTGCCAGCAGCGCCTACAGGGGGCGGGCTGAAGCTTTCTTT	CASSAYRGRAEAFF	once	TRBV5-6	TRBJ1-1	TRBD1
TGTGCCAGCAGACAGGGGAACACCGGGGAGCTGTTTTTT	CASRQGNTGELFF	-	TRBV3-1/TRBV3-2	TRBJ2-2	-
TGCGCCAGCAGCCCGACAGGGGGTAACTATGGCTACACCTTC	CASSPTGGNYGYTF	-	TRBV5-1	TRBJ1-2	TRBD1
TGTGCCAGCAGTGCCGAGCTCTCTGGAAACACCATATATTTT	CASSAELSGNTIYF	-	TRBV2	TRBJ1-3	-
TGTGCCAGCAGTACAGGGGCCTACGAGCAGTACTTC	CASSTGAYEQYF	-	TRBV12-3/TRBV12-4	TRBJ2-7	TRBD1
TGTGCCAGCAGCGTAGTGGCCGCCACGAAACTAAAAAACTACCACGAACTAGCCAAAAACATTCAGTACTTC	CASSVVAATKLKNYHELAKNIQYF	once	TRBV9	TRBJ2-4	-
TGTGCCGTGCAGGGTGCTTCCCCTCTTTATAGCAATCAGCCCCAGCATTTT	CAVQGASPLYSNQPQHF	-	TRBV24-1	TRBJ1-5	-
TGTGCCAGCAGTGAGTGGCAGGACACTGAAGCTTTCTTT	CASSEWQDTEAFF	-	TRBV2	TRBJ1-1	-
TGCGCCAGCAGCGCGGGGGAGGGGTCGAACATTCAGTACTTC	CASSAGEGSNIQYF	few	TRBV5-1	TRBJ2-4	TRBD2
TGCAGTGCTAGTGAGCGGACAGGGGGTAAACAAGGGCAGTACTTC	CSASERTGGKQGQYF	-	TRBV20-1	TRBJ2-7	TRBD1
TGTGCCAGTACCAAATATCTACAGGGGTTAATGGGCAATGAGCAGTTCTTC	CASTKYLQGLMGNEQFF	-	TRBV19	TRBJ2-1	TRBD1
TGTGCCAGCAGCGCACGCTCCGGGACTAGCGGGGGGGCCGGGGAGCTGTTTTTT	CASSARSGTSGGAGELFF	-	TRBV7-2	TRBJ2-2	TRBD2
TGTGCCAGCTGGGGCAGGGTTGTTTCCTACAATGAGCAGTTCTTC	CASWGRVVSYNEQFF	once	TRBV2	TRBJ2-1	-
TGTGCCAGCAGCCCGGGAATAGGCCTTGGCTACACCTTC	CASSPGIGLGYTF	-	TRBV3-1/TRBV3-2	TRBJ1-2	-
TGTGCCAGCAGTCGCGGCTTACTTAGTCAGCCCCAGCATTTT	CASSRGLLSQPQHF	-	TRBV2	TRBJ1-5	-
TGCGCCAGCAGCTTGGTAGTTTTTGGCTCTGGGGCCAACGTCCTGACTTTC	CASSLVVFGSGANVLTF	-	TRBV5-1	TRBJ2-6	-
TGTGCCAGCAGCTTTCCAGGGGAAGGATCACCCCTCCACTTT	CASSFPGEGSPLHF	-	TRBV7-9	TRBJ1-6	-
TGTGCCAGCAGTAGAAGGACAGGGAACTACGAGCAGTACTTC	CASSRRTGNYEQYF	-	TRBV27	TRBJ2-7	TRBD1
TGTGCCAGCAAGGAGACGAACACCGGGGAGCTGTTTTTT	CASKETNTGELFF	-	TRBV2	TRBJ2-2	-
TGTGCCAGCAGCTTAGGCTTACAGGGGTCGCATGAGCAGTTCTTC	CASSLGLQGSHEQFF	-	TRBV7-9	TRBJ2-1	TRBD1
TGCGCCAGCAGCTTGTTAGGACAAGGGTATGGCTACACCTTC	CASSLLGQGYGYTF	-	TRBV5-1	TRBJ1-2	-